Listed below are T cell receptor beta chains from one sample, sequenced in a study of blood T cell repertoires in COVID-19. Only in-frame clones appear in the TCRdb table, and some are missing; sequencing was by immunoSEQ multiplex PCR. The data show roughly 160,000 clones, about four fifths seen once. The source material was PBMCs or T cells enriched from blood (not recorded which). The source of these receptors is a woman aged 60-75 years who had recovered from COVID-19. The CDR3 runs from the conserved cysteine through the conserved F or W. Size tells how often a clone was seen (once, few, many) or the class of an expanded clone, and some rows leave it out.

>-|TRBV19
CASSIRGEQPQHF
>-|TRBV5-1
CASSREHTGELFF
>-|TRBV19
CASSTSPHGRQGAREKLFF
>-|TRBV7-2
CASSLASAGGPDNEQFF
>many|TRBV5-4
CARPSGGRSSYEQYF
>-|TRBV11-2
CASSLVSGTYTEAFF
>-|TRBV30
CAWRRTENTEAFF
>once|TRBV19
CASSGLDSSNQPQHF
>-|TRBV5-6
CASSLVGGEKLFF
>-|TRBV5-1
CASSFLGTGAQETQYF
>-|TRBV30
CAVTGQGYGYTF
>-|TRBV3-1/TRBV3-2
CASSRGTEAYGYTF
>-|TRBV9
CASSYRDVSSYEQYF
>-|TRBV18
CASASGGPPETQYF
>-|TRBV12-3/TRBV12-4
CASSSDRGEAFF
>once|TRBV10-3
CAISESDLSIALVQETQYF
>-|TRBV30
CAWRRTGSNEKLFF
>-|TRBV5-1
CASSSSGGTPGETQYF
>once|TRBV5-4
CASSLRILAGGNNEQFF
>-|TRBV19
CASSIRDRASYEQYF
>-|TRBV5-1
CASRPGTGGLNYGYTF
>-|TRBV19
CASSTSGGGPETQYF
>-|TRBV6-5
CASRPDRANTEAFF
>few|TRBV3-1/TRBV3-2
CASSQVAGEGNEQFF
>-|TRBV11-2
CASSRNTGQGAGANVLTF
>-|TRBV19
CASSQRGRTGSYNEQFF
>-|TRBV9
CASSPPQEERNYGYTF
>few|TRBV9
CASSVGLGHTGELFF
>few|TRBV4-1
CASSQDPGSYNSPLHF
>-|TRBV18
CASSPQGALTGELFF
>-|TRBV29-1
CSQAGGSTDTQYF
>-|TRBV7-6
CASSYTGETQYF
>few|TRBV5-8
CASSLAYGVNTEAFF
>few|TRBV9
CASSPGTSGGGITDTQYF
>-|TRBV27
CASSFQMGAETQYF
>-|TRBV5-1
CASSLQTSGGASDTQYF
>few|TRBV6-5
CASSYVSGAGTEAFF
>-|TRBV4-1
CASSQVVADTQYF
>-|TRBV6-1
CASSETPSSYNEQFF